This T cell receptor beta chain originates from a study of shared clonotypes between healthy human individuals. V lost 4 bases and J 2 bases, leaving 14 bases between the germline ends. The CDR3 runs to 15 residues. Germline-derived CDR1 and CDR2 are SGDLS and YYNGEE. Whole-study results and caveats: Naive subsets, compared against memory subsets, generally had larger estimated richness values. Roughly 5% of naive CD4 clonotypes were shared across several donors.

In the case of this clone: Its antigen is not known.

Generated by immunoSEQ multiplex PCR, the TCRdb table keeps only in-frame clones and is missing some. The data contain 2 million to 3 million clones, approximately 93% of them seen just once; the ten biggest clones take up about 0.38%. The clonotype comes from a man younger than 35 in good health. Some clones in this sample may be carry-over from other donors' samples. The sequenced material came from naive CD4+ T cells from PBMCs. Stated subset: CD45RA+ positively selected. The chain combines TRBV9 with TRBJ2-3, with a possible D match to TRBD2 (6 bases). The CDR3 nucleotides read TGTGCCAGCAGCCCCTGGACTACTAACACAGATACGCAGTATTTT. It is translated as CASSPWTTNTDTQYF.